Reported below is one TCR beta chain. There is no known antigen for this receptor. Base qualities are not recorded, but no much larger clone differs from it by a single base. The sample is drawn from a study of cytomegalovirus exposure and HLA in healthy donors (dated by TCRdb to 2016 to 2017). Notes on the research overall: In an earlier analysis of around 540 of the donors, around 290 Gb of sequence data and 100 million or so unique TCR beta sequences from roughly 190 million T cells were reported. Among 300 to 450 genotyped donors of the cohort, an average of about 240,000 unique TCR beta nucleotide sequences were sequenced per donor, approximately 20% of them non-productive. HLA typing included class I and class II loci at four-digit resolution. All discovery cohort repertoires had been generated using a single sequencing platform. About 300 gigabases of sequencing data and around 85 million unique TCR sequences made up an early release that covered approximately 620 HLA-typed donors. A later analysis re-examined previously published TCR beta repertoires from about 670 donors and added high-resolution HLA genotyping to investigate patterns of TCR occurrence. Four to six DR-DQ haplotypes were handled as single units for association and clustering, since linkage in the cohort was strong. In addition to the first cohort of approximately 650 subjects, a separate validation cohort of approximately 130 different subjects was used. Using immunosequencing, the study profiled T cell repertoires from 500 to 800 subjects and related those repertoires to cytomegalovirus serostatus. High-throughput TCR immunosequencing, statistical association of individual TCRs with disease status, and machine learning were combined to predict cytomegalovirus infection status. The study aimed to test whether signatures of past pathogen exposure could be identified by cataloging public T cell receptors. In a later genetic analysis, genome-wide SNP genotypes for about three fifths of the 666 donors were used, and that subset was treated as a discovery cohort. Of the 350 to 450 genotyped donors, about 80% fell in the genetic ancestry cluster associated with self-reported Caucasian donors. In an earlier analysis of a few hundred of the donors, high-throughput TCR beta sequencing was used to judge whether each TCR beta V gene segment behaved as functional or pseudogenic. Typing coverage differed by locus: A, B, C, DRB1 and DQB1 were typed in about 620-640 donors, DQA1 in roughly 510, DPA1 in 600 to 610, and DPB1 in 400 to 480. The later analysis used no new phenotypic data to find candidate immune exposures, relying instead on TCR beta sequences and their occurrence across donors. Donor age, sex, ethnicity and CMV serostatus were collected together with the repertoire data. Results and caveats for the whole study, not just this receptor: In a later analysis, HLA-associated TCR beta chains were found to be more clonally expanded and to have lower generation probabilities than equally common non-associated chains. It was suggested by the authors that the approach could potentially be generalized to other disease states and immunological phenotypes. HLA typing was unavailable for some donors at each locus, so association tests used only the typed subset. The 87-base-pair reads could not distinguish some IMGT-functional V segments, including TRBV6-2 and TRBV6-3, so those segments were excluded. In a later genetic analysis, fewer N-insertions in productive TCRs were reported among donors in an Asian-associated ancestry cluster than the approximately 710-donor mean. A later analysis reported that several top co-occurrence clusters appeared linked to parvovirus B19, influenza, CMV and Epstein-Barr virus. In an earlier analysis of over 550 of the donors, most TCR beta V segments were observed in productive rearrangements about 87% or about 30% of the time, broadly matching IMGT annotations. The study listed approximately 150 TCR beta chains as associated with cytomegalovirus. In a later analysis, around 15,000 TCR beta sequences were associated with specific HLA alleles at a false discovery rate of 0.05. A later genetic analysis associated a missense DCLRE1C variant with V-gene and J-gene trimming of TCR beta chains, and an independent cohort replicated the association. Linkage disequilibrium might explain the correlated functional status among segregating V segments, but an unknown experimental factor could not be ruled out. A later analysis found that TCR association rates varied across HLA loci, with DRB1 alleles showing the most associated TCRs and HLA-C alleles the fewest. When HLA alleles, especially DR and DQ, strongly co-occurred, attributing TCR associations to individual alleles was difficult. Across donors, most TCR sequences were observed very rarely, whereas some public TCRs were present in many individuals. Most CMV-associated TCR beta chains appeared to be HLA-restricted in a later analysis, and the HLA associations seemed to be driven largely by CMV exposure. CMV serostatus was the only immune exposure information available for the cohort. In vitro tests confirmed that three of the cytomegalovirus-associated TCR beta chains recognize cytomegalovirus antigens. The cohort was sequenced for TCR beta chains only, and without alpha or paired-chain data the features that could be detected were limited. A further reported finding was that TCR beta sequences accurately predicted the HLA-A and HLA-B alleles for most subjects in the first cohort. A cluster of highly shared sequence variants was judged likely to be a technical artifact of the sequencing pipeline. The earlier analysis of approximately 540 of the donors excluded 15 to 20 rarely observed V segments, including chromosome 9 orphons, because counts were too low. Cytomegalovirus status was reported to be diagnosed by the classifier with high specificity and sensitivity in both the original and validation cohorts. Sequencing depth was assumed to be roughly uniform across donors in the presence/absence analyses, though that assumption may not hold.

The protocol used for the library was the immunoSEQ multiplex PCR assay. A mixture of 60 forward primers for TCR Vbeta segments and 13 reverse primers for TCR Jbeta segments was used in the multiplex PCR. Amplification of the CDR3 region of rearranged TCR beta genes was performed with a multiplex PCR assay on genomic DNA. Amplified TCR beta libraries were sequenced as 87-base-pair reads on the Illumina HiSeq System. In the original analysis: Across the 666 repertoires, a later analysis counted 80 million or so unique TCR beta chains, approximately 10 million of which were shared by at least two donors. A nearest-neighbor algorithm error-corrected the raw reads and collapsed the reads into unique sequences, merging closely related sequences to remove PCR and sequencing errors. CDR3 sequences were aligned to IMGT reference sequences to assign V, D and J gene segments. Each retained sequence needed at least a six-nucleotide match to both a V gene segment and a J gene segment. Rearrangements were called productive when the CDR3 lacked stop codons and stayed in frame with V and J; all others were non-productive. CDR3 was defined according to IMGT convention as the region running from the second conserved V-encoded cysteine to the conserved J-encoded phenylalanine. Sequences without an unambiguous match to a single V gene segment were excluded from the earlier analysis of almost 600 of the donors. An earlier analysis of several hundred of the donors classified V segments as functional when productive rearrangements were above 56.7% and as segregating when the standard deviation between donors was above 5%. To diagnose cytomegalovirus status from the catalog of TCR beta chain sequences, a statistical classification framework was built. V and J gene assignment, in a later analysis, came from comparing TCR nucleotide sequences with IMGT/GENE-DB human TR gene sequences. A later analysis assigned CDR3 sequences and most-parsimonious VDJ recombination scenarios with the TCRdist pipeline. A later analysis defined each TCR beta chain by its CDR3 amino acid sequence plus V-gene family, and excluded reads lacking a unique V-gene family. A later analysis removed 500 to 600 highly shared, low-generation-probability nucleotide sequences to deal with suspected cross-contamination and a sequencing artifact. In a later analysis, a clonal expansion index was calculated for each public chain from normalized within-repertoire ranks of inferred template counts. A later analysis computed generation probabilities with a VDJ recombination model fitted to out-of-frame rearrangements, and checked the results against IGoR. In a later analysis, hypergeometric tests were used to score TCR-TCR, TCR-HLA and TCR-CMV co-occurrence, with a repertoire-size bias correction applied to TCR pairs. False discovery rates were estimated in a later analysis by permuting HLA or CMV assignments 20 times. In a later analysis, co-occurring TCRs were grouped with DBSCAN, and TCRdist sequence similarity was added when clustering was performed within HLA-allele-positive subsets. Repertoires with fewer than 30,000 or more than 120,000 public chains, plus five repertoires with anomalous nucleotide sharing, were excluded from co-occurrence clustering. This immuneACCESS table, as held by TCRdb, lists in-frame sequences with V and J called but not all clones. Of the missing ones, under half trace to an unresolved V gene in checked studies; the others have no known cause. Clone size and V and J calls were adopted from that table, with D and trimming inferred from the DNA. A total of some 200,000 clones appear in this sample, about four fifths of them only once. About 3.1% of the sample goes to the ten largest clones.

In total, just over 650 healthy bone marrow donors made up the cohort. All cohort members were sampled while nominally healthy, although unrecorded immune exposures were likely present. The donor was CMV seronegative and belonged to the group of over 350 seronegative cohort members. Every donor gave a peripheral blood sample, and the peripheral blood mononuclear cells from that sample were used for TCR beta sequencing. The Qiagen DNeasy Blood Extraction Kit was used to extract genomic DNA from the blood cell samples. The cysteine opens and the phenylalanine closes a CDR3 of 14 amino acids. Here the CDR3 DNA is all that survives: 42 bases in frame from base 1. According to the germline V gene (reference sequence), CDR1 reads SEHNR and CDR2 reads FQNEAQ. Between the V and J ends, shortened by 5 bases and 8 bases respectively, the junction contains 13 bases.

This receptor was obtained from a female donor in good health and CMV-seronegative. The sequenced sample was PBMCs. Rearrangement joined TRBV7-9 to TRBJ1-6; the D gene identity is not certain. CDR3 sequence: CASSHPGGDSPLHF. DNA sequence: TGTGCCAGCAGCCACCCTGGTGGAGATTCACCCCTCCACTTT.